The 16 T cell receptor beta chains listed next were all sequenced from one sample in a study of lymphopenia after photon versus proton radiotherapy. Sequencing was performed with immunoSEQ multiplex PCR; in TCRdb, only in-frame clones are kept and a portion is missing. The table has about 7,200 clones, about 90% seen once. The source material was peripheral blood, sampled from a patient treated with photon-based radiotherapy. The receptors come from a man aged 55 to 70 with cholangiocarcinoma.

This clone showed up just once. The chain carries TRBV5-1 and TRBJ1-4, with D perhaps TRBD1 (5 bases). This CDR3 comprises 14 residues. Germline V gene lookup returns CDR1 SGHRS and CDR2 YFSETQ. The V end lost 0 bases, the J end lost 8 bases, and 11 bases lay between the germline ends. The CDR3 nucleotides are TGCGCCAGCAGCTTGGTCCAGGGCGGGGAAAAACTGTTTTTT. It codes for CASSLVQGGEKLFF. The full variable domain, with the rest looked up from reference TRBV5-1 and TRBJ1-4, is KAGVTQTPRYLIKTRGQQVTLSCSPISGHRSVSWYQQTPGQGLQFLFEYFSETQRNKGNFPGRFSGRQFSNSRSEMNVSTLELGDSALYLCASSLVQGGEKLFFGSGTQLSVL.

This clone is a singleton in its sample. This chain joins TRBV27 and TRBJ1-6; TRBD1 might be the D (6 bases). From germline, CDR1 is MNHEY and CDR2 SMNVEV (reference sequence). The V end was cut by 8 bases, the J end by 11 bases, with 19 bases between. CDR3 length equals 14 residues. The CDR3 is CASGTGQRDTPLHF. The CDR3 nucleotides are TGTGCCAGCGGAACCGGACAGAGAGACACACCCCTCCACTTT.

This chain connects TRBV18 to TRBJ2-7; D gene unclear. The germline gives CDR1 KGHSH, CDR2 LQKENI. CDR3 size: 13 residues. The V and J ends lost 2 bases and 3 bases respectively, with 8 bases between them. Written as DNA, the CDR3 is TGTGCCAGCTCACCAAGACGGAGCTACGAGCAGTACTTC. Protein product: CASSPRRSYEQYF.

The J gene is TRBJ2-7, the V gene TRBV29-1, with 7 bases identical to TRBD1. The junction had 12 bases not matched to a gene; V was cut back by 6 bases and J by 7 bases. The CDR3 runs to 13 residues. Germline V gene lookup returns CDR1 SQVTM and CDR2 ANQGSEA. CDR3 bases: TGCAGCGTCCAATTGACAGGGTCTGGGGAGCAGTACTTC. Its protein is CSVQLTGSGEQYF.

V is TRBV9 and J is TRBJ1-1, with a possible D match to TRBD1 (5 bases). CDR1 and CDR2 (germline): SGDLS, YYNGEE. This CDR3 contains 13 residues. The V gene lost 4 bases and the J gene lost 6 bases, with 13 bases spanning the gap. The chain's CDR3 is CASSPPSGAEAFF. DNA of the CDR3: TGTGCCAGCAGCCCTCCCTCGGGGGCTGAAGCTTTCTTT.

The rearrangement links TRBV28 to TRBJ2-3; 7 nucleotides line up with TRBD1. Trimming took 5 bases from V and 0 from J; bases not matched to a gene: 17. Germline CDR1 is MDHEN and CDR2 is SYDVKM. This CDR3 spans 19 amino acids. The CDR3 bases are TGTGCCAGCAGTAGCCCTCAAATAGGGACAGACGCCAGCACAGATACGCAGTATTTT. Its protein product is CASSSPQIGTDASTDTQYF.

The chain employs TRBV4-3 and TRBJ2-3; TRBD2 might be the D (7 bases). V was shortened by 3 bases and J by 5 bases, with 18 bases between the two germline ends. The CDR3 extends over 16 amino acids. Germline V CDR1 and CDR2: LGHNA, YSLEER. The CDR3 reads CASSQERGAEVDTQYF. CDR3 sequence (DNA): TGCGCCAGCAGCCAGGAACGGGGGGCCGAGGTAGATACGCAGTATTTT.

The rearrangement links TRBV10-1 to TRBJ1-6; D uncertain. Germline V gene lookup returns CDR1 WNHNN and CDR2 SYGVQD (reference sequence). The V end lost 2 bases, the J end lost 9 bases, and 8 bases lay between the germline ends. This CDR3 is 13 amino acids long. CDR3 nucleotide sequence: TGCGCCAGCAGTGAGGGCAGGATTTCACCCCTCCACTTT. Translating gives CASSEGRISPLHF.

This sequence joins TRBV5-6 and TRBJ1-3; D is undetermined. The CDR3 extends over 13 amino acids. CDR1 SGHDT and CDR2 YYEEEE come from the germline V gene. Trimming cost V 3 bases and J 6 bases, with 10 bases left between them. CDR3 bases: TGTGCCAGCAGCTCGGGTGGGGTAAACACCATATATTTT. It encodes CASSSGGVNTIYF.

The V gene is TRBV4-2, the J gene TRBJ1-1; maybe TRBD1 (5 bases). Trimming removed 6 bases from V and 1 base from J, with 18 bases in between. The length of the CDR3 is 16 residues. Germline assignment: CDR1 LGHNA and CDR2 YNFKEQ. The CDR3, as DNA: TGTGCCAGCAGGGAAGGCCCGACGGGGGAGAACACTGAAGCTTTCTTT. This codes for CASREGPTGENTEAFF.

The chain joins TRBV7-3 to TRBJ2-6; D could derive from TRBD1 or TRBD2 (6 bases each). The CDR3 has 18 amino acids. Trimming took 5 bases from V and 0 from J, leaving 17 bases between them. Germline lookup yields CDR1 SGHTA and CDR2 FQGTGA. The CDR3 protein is CASSEWGALSSGANVLTF. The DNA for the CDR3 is TGTGCCAGCAGCGAATGGGGGGCTTTAAGCTCTGGGGCCAACGTCCTGACTTTC.

The CDR3 here is CASSTGQGDTEAFF. The CDR3 nucleotides read TGCGCCAGCAGCACCGGACAGGGGGACACTGAAGCTTTCTTT. The chain has TRBV5-1 and TRBJ1-1; TRBD1 agrees at 10 bases. The CDR3 spans 14 residues. Looked up from germline, CDR1 is SGHRS and CDR2 is YFSETQ. The V gene end was trimmed by 4 bases and the J gene end by 3 bases; junction bases not matched to a gene: 3.

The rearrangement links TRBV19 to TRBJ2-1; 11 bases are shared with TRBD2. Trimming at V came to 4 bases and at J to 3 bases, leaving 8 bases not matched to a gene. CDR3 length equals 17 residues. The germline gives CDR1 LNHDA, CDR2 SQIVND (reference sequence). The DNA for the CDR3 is TGTGCCAGTAGTACCCTAGCGGGAGGCAAAATCTACAATGAGCAGTTCTTC. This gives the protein CASSTLAGGKIYNEQFF. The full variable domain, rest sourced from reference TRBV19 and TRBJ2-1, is DGGITQSPKYLFRKEGQNVTLSCEQNLNHDAMYWYRQDPGQGLRLIYYSQIVNDFQKGDIAEGYSVSREKKESFPLTVTSAQKNPTAFYLCASSTLAGGKIYNEQFFGPGTRLTVL.

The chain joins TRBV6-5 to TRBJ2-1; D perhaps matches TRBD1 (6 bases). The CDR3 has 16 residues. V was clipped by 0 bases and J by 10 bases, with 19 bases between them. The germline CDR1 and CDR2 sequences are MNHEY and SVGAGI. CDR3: CASSYSSGTPTREQFF. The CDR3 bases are TGTGCCAGCAGTTACTCGTCGGGGACACCCACGCGGGAGCAGTTCTTC.

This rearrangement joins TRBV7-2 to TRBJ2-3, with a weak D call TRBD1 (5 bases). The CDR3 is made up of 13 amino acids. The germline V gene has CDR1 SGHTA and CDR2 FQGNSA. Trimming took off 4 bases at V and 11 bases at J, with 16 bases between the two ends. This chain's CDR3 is CASSYNPPRGQYF. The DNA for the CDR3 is TGTGCCAGCAGCTATAACCCCCCTAGGGGGCAGTATTTT.

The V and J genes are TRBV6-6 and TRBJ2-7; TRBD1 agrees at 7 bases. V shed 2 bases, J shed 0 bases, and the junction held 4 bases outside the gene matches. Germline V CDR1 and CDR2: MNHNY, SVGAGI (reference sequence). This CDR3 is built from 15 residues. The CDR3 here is CASSYDRASSYEQYF. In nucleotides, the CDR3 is TGTGCCAGCAGTTACGACAGGGCAAGCTCCTACGAGCAGTACTTC.